The 14 T cell receptor beta chains listed next were all sequenced from one sample in a study of T cell responses to AZD1222 COVID-19 vaccine (dated by TCRdb to 2020 to 2022). The method behind the library was the immunoSEQ multiplex PCR assay. What TCRdb holds here is the immuneACCESS table cut down to in-frame rearrangements. Part of the clones is not present; checked against another copy, under half of the missing clones reflect an unresolved V gene, and the others are unexplained. The sample includes 110,000 to 150,000 clones, with about 90% observed a single time. Around 3.6% of the sample belongs to the ten largest clones. In the paper's terms, the time point label means: baseline before first vaccination. Material: peripheral blood, obtained on day 0 of AZD1222 vaccination. All receptors derive from an adult in good health.

V and J are TRBV7-9 and TRBJ1-1; D is unclear. V lost 3 bases and J 1 base, leaving 6 bases between the germline ends. The CDR3 length is 13 residues. The germline V gene encodes CDR1 SEHNR and CDR2 FQNEAQ (reference sequence). CDR3 bases: TGTGCCAGCAGCTTTCAGCCGAACACTGAAGCTTTCTTT. It specifies CASSFQPNTEAFF.

The J gene is TRBJ1-5, the V gene TRBV28; the D is unclear. Trimming pared 2 bases from V and 4 bases from J, leaving 3 bases between. Germline V gene lookup returns CDR1 MDHEN and CDR2 SYDVKM. The CDR3 loop spans 12 amino acids. The CDR3: CASSLLNQPQHF. CDR3 DNA sequence: TGTGCCAGCAGTTTACTGAATCAGCCCCAGCATTTT.

This chain links TRBV6-5 with TRBJ2-2; 7 bases are shared with TRBD2. This CDR3 has 14 residues. Per germline, CDR1 MNHEY and CDR2 SVGAGI. The V and J ends lost 8 bases and 7 bases, in that order; junction bases with no gene match: 10. The CDR3 DNA sequence: TGTGCCAGCGGACGGACTAGTGAGGTCGGGGAGCTGTTTTTT. Translation gives CASGRTSEVGELFF.

This chain connects TRBV3-1 (or the pseudogene TRBV3-2) to TRBJ2-3; maybe TRBD2 (5 bases). This CDR3 has 13 residues. Germline CDR1 LGHDT, CDR2 YNNKEL (reference sequence). Trimming removed 5 bases at V and 1 base at J, with 7 bases between. The CDR3 DNA reads as TGTGCCAGCAGCACACTAGGCACAGATACGCAGTATTTT. This sequence encodes CASSTLGTDTQYF.

The rearrangement uses TRBV5-1 and TRBJ2-5; 8 bases line up with TRBD2. V lost 3 bases, J lost 6 bases, and 10 bases stayed unmatched. CDR3 length: 15 amino acids. In germline, CDR1 is SGHRS, CDR2 YFSETQ. CDR3 sequence reads: CASSSDSGTPQTQYF. The CDR3 bases are TGCGCCAGCAGCTCGGATAGCGGGACCCCACAGACCCAGTACTTC.

The V and J genes are TRBV5-4 and TRBJ1-3; TRBD1 aligns across 9 bases. CDR1 is SGHNT and CDR2 is YYREEE in the germline V gene (reference sequence). The junction had 7 bases not matched to a gene; V was cut back by 5 bases and J by 7 bases. This CDR3 spans 14 amino acids. The CDR3 is CASSRGQGRNTIYF. Written as DNA, the CDR3 is TGTGCCAGCAGTCGCGGACAGGGGAGGAACACCATATATTTT.

The J gene is TRBJ2-1, the V gene TRBV6-4, with 9 bases fitting TRBD2. Germline CDR1 reads MRHNA; CDR2 reads SNTAGT. The CDR3 has 15 residues. With V trimmed by 6 bases and J by 5 bases, 8 bases remained unmatched. The chain's CDR3 is CASSPGGRAHNEQFF. CDR3 DNA: TGTGCCAGCAGCCCCGGCGGGAGGGCTCACAATGAGCAGTTCTTC.

This chain connects TRBV13 to TRBJ2-1; 9 nucleotides agree with TRBD1. The V segment lost 6 bases and the J segment 4 bases; nucleotides outside the gene matches: 7. Germline-derived CDR1 and CDR2 are PRHDT and FYEKMQ (reference sequence). The CDR3 consists of 15 residues. Here the CDR3 reads CASSFGTGIYNEQFF. Written as DNA, the CDR3 is TGTGCCAGCAGTTTCGGGACAGGGATTTACAATGAGCAGTTCTTC.

The genes are TRBV6-2 or TRBV6-3 and TRBJ2-7; weak D call: TRBD1 (6 bases). Germline V gene sequence: CDR1 MNHEY, CDR2 SVGEGT. This CDR3 is 15 amino acids long. The germline V and J ends were trimmed by 3 bases and 2 bases, with 14 bases remaining between them. CDR3: CASSYEGGFAYEQYF. CDR3 coding DNA: TGTGCCAGCAGTTATGAAGGGGGTTTCGCCTACGAGCAGTACTTC.

V is TRBV27 and J is TRBJ1-3; D not certain. The CDR3 sequence is 15 residues long. From germline, CDR1 is MNHEY and CDR2 SMNVEV (reference sequence). V lost 1 base to trimming and J lost 2 bases, with 9 bases between them. This CDR3 reads CASSLYIGTGNTIYF. The CDR3 DNA sequence: TGTGCCAGCAGTTTATATATCGGAACTGGAAACACCATATATTTT.

The J gene is TRBJ1-5, the V gene TRBV28; a possible D gene is TRBD1 (6 bases). The germline CDR1 and CDR2 sequences are MDHEN and SYDVKM. V lost 6 bases and J lost 2, with 11 bases in between. The CDR3 has 14 residues. CDR3 in amino acids: CASRTGGGNQPQHF. The DNA of the CDR3 is TGTGCCAGCAGAACCGGGGGCGGCAATCAGCCCCAGCATTTT.

This sequence joins TRBV5-1 and TRBJ1-4; D perhaps matches TRBD1 (5 bases). Germline values: CDR1 SGHRS, CDR2 YFSETQ. Trimming left V 4 bases short and J 3 bases short, with 13 bases between. The CDR3 spans 15 residues. CDR3 DNA: TGCGCCAGCAGCAAATCAGGGATAGCTAATGAAAAACTGTTTTTT. Protein product: CASSKSGIANEKLFF.

The chain recombines TRBV6-5 with TRBJ2-1; 8 positions agree with TRBD1. Germline loops: CDR1 MNHEY, CDR2 SVGAGI. The trim removed 5 bases at V and 9 bases at J, leaving 6 bases unmatched. CDR3 length: 13 residues. CDR3 protein: CASSRTGTVEQFF. The CDR3 region has the DNA TGTGCCAGCAGTCGGACAGGGACGGTTGAGCAGTTCTTC.

J is TRBJ2-3 and V is TRBV5-6, with 12 bases that match TRBD2. This CDR3 comprises 16 residues. In germline, CDR1 is SGHDT, CDR2 YYEEEE. With 3 bases clipped from V and 3 bases from J, the junction kept 5 bases outside the gene matches. CDR3 sequence reads: CASSSVTSGRTDTQYF. CDR3 coding DNA: TGTGCCAGCAGCTCAGTCACTAGCGGGAGGACAGATACGCAGTATTTT.